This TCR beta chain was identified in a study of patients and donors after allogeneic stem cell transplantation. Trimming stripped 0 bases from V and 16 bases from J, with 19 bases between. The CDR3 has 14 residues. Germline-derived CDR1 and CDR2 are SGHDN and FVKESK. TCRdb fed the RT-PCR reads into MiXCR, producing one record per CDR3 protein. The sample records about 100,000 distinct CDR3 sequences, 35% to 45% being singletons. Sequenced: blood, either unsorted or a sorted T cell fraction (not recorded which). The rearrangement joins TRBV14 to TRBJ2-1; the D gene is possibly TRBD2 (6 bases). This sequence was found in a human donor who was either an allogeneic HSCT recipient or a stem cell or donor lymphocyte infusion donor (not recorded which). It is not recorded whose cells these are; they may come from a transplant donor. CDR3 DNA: TGTGCCAGCAGCCAAGATCTTAACGGGAGAAGGCCCTTCTTC. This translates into CASSQDLNGRRPFF. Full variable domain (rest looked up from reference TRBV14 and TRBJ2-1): EAGVTQFPSHSVIEKGQTVTLRCDPISGHDNLYWYRRVMGKEIKFLLHFVKESKQDESGMPNNRFLAERTGGTYSTLKVQPAELEDSGVYFCASSQDLNGRRPFFGPGTRLTVL.